The 29 T cell receptor beta chains listed next were all sequenced from one sample in a study of T cells in severe cutaneous drug reactions (dated by TCRdb to between 2017 and 2020). The sequencer was an Illumina MiSeq. For both bulk and single-cell sequencing, libraries were prepared with the iRepertoire multiplex PCR system and TCR subtype-specific primers. The reads underwent TCRdb reprocessing, giving one record for each CDR3 protein sequence and no DNA. The sample table holds 1,300 to 1,500 distinct CDR3 sequences. The top ten clones comprise more than 45% of the sample. The donors whose samples were sequenced had carbamazepine-induced Stevens-Johnson syndrome or toxic epidermal necrolysis (CBZ-SJS/TEN). Sequenced material: cells from a skin blister. The sample's cell subset or site label, decoded: unsorted cells from skin lesion blisters. The receptor set was obtained from a human donor with a severe cutaneous adverse drug reaction.

This clonotype is classed as medium-sized by frequency. The chain links TRBV7-9 to TRBJ2-7; as DNA is missing, the TRBD1 call by TCRdb cannot be tested. Per germline, CDR1 SEHNR and CDR2 FQNEAQ (reference sequence). The CDR3 length is 14 residues. CDR3 residues: CASTLQGTRDEQYF.

In terms of frequency, this clonotype is medium-sized. The chain recombines TRBV5-1 with TRBJ2-6. Germline CDR1 is SGHRS and CDR2 is YFSETQ. CDR3 size: 15 residues. CDR3 loop: CASSLGPSGANVLTF. The variable domain in full, with the rest retrieved from reference TRBV5-1 and TRBJ2-6, is KAGVTQTPRYLIKTRGQQVTLSCSPISGHRSVSWYQQTPGQGLQFLFEYFSETQRNKGNFPGRFSGRQFSNSRSEMNVSTLELGDSALYLCASSLGPSGANVLTFGAGSRLTVL.

This chain uses TRBV20-1 with TRBJ2-1; as DNA is missing, the TRBD2 call by TCRdb cannot be tested. The CDR3 covers 12 residues. CDR1 and CDR2 from the germline V gene are DFQATT and SNEGSKA (reference sequence). The CDR3 region is CSARDARGEQFF.

In terms of frequency, this clonotype is medium-sized. The chain recombines TRBV7-2 with TRBJ2-1. The CDR3 has 11 amino acids. The V gene's germline CDR1 is SGHTA and CDR2 FQGNSA. CDR3 residues: CASSSEDEQFF.

This clonotype is called medium-sized based on its frequency. This sequence joins TRBV7-2 and TRBJ2-1; TCRdb lists TRBD2, though no DNA is available to test this call. The CDR3 runs 13 residues. The germline V gene has CDR1 SGHTA and CDR2 FQGNSA. CDR3 amino acids: CASRTTSYNEQFF. The complete variable domain, with remaining parts taken from reference TRBV7-2 and TRBJ2-1, reads GAGVSQSPSNKVTEKGKDVELRCDPISGHTALYWYRQSLGQGLEFLIYFQGNSAPDKSGLPSDRFSAERTGGSVSTLTIQRTQQEDSAVYLCASRTTSYNEQFFGPGTRLTVL.

This clonotype ranks as medium-sized in terms of frequency. CDR3 in amino acids: CASSLSVAGANVLTF. The J gene is TRBJ2-6, the V gene TRBV28. The CDR3 loop spans 15 amino acids. Looked up from germline, CDR1 is MDHEN and CDR2 is SYDVKM.

Judged by frequency, this clonotype is medium-sized. The chain joins TRBV2 to TRBJ2-3. The CDR3 length is 13 residues. CDR1 is SNHLY and CDR2 is FYNNEI in the germline V gene. This CDR3 reads CASSGQYPDTQYF. The entire variable domain, with the rest obtained from reference TRBV2 and TRBJ2-3, is as follows: EPEVTQTPSHQVTQMGQEVILRCVPISNHLYFYWYRQILGQKVEFLVSFYNNEISEKSEIFDDQFSVERPDGSNFTLKIRSTKLEDSAMYFCASSGQYPDTQYFGPGTRLTVL.

Measured by frequency, this clonotype is medium-sized. The gene calls are TRBV18 and TRBJ1-5; checking the TCRdb D call of TRBD1 is not possible without DNA. Germline V gene sequence: CDR1 KGHSH, CDR2 LQKENI. The CDR3 is 14 residues long. CDR3 protein: CASSPMQGDQPQHF.

Considering frequency, this clonotype is medium-sized (0.01 to 0.1%). The chain employs TRBV18 and TRBJ2-3; without DNA, the TCRdb call of TRBD2 cannot be checked. Per the germline V gene, CDR1 is KGHSH and CDR2 is LQKENI. The CDR3 is 16 amino acids. CDR3 sequence reads: CASSPYGTSGTDTQYF.

This chain joins TRBV20-1 and TRBJ1-4. The CDR3 is 11 amino acids. The V gene's germline CDR1 is DFQATT and CDR2 SNEGSKA (reference sequence). CDR3 sequence: CSAHTREKLFF.

Its frequency marks this clonotype as medium-sized. This sequence joins TRBV11-2 and TRBJ1-1; with no DNA, the TCRdb D assignment of TRBD1 cannot be verified. This CDR3 has 15 residues. Germline V gives CDR1 SGHAT, CDR2 FQNNGV. CDR3: CASSLVGLMNTEAFF. Full variable domain (remainder filled in from reference TRBV11-2 and TRBJ1-1): EAGVAQSPRYKIIEKRQSVAFWCNPISGHATLYWYQQILGQGPKLLIQFQNNGVVDDSQLPKDRFSAERLKGVDSTLKIQPAKLEDSAVYLCASSLVGLMNTEAFFGQGTRLTVV.

This clonotype shows up as medium-sized by frequency. The rearrangement links TRBV7-2 to TRBJ2-7. This CDR3 is built from 12 residues. Germline CDR1 and CDR2: SGHTA and FQGNSA. CDR3 in amino acids: CASSPDNYEQYF.

Judged by frequency, this clonotype is medium-sized. This chain uses TRBV5-4 with TRBJ2-7; TCRdb's assignment of TRBD1 cannot be checked, as there is no DNA. This CDR3 is 15 amino acids long. Germline CDR1 and CDR2: SGHNT and YYREEE (reference sequence). The CDR3 loop reads CASSSPGQAVGEQYF.

The chain recombines TRBV20-1 with TRBJ2-7. The CDR3 length is 14 residues. Germline V gene lookup returns CDR1 DFQATT and CDR2 SNEGSKA (reference sequence). The CDR3 sequence: CSARDATGPYEQYF.

This clonotype is medium-sized by frequency. This sequence joins TRBV7-9 and TRBJ2-3; with no DNA, the TCRdb D assignment of TRBD2 cannot be verified. Germline values: CDR1 SEHNR, CDR2 FQNEAQ (reference sequence). The CDR3 has 13 amino acids. The CDR3 loop is CASSLGQTNTQYF.

This clonotype is labeled large (0.1 to 1%) based on frequency. This chain's CDR3 is CATSRDRDSDTQYF. This chain uses TRBV15 with TRBJ2-3. Germline V gene data show CDR1 as LNHNV and CDR2 as YYDKDF (reference sequence). This CDR3 has 14 amino acids.

This clonotype is classed as medium-sized by frequency. The V and J genes are TRBV3-1 and TRBJ1-1; absent DNA, TCRdb's TRBD1 call cannot be checked. The length of the CDR3 is 14 residues. Germline V CDR1 and CDR2: LGHDT, YNNKEL (reference sequence). This chain's CDR3 is CASSRTTPTGKAFF.

This rearrangement joins TRBV5-5 to TRBJ1-6; TCRdb's D call, TRBD1, is unchecked because there is no DNA. Germline lookup yields CDR1 SGHKS and CDR2 YYEKEE (reference sequence). The CDR3 spans 13 residues. The CDR3 reads CASSPDRGSPLHF.

Considering frequency, this clonotype is medium-sized. The chain combines TRBV2 with TRBJ2-7; without DNA, the TCRdb call of TRBD1 cannot be checked. From germline, CDR1 is SNHLY and CDR2 FYNNEI. The CDR3 covers 16 residues. This chain's CDR3 is CASSEAPGTGGHEQYF.

The chain uses TRBV10-3 and TRBJ2-2. This CDR3 contains 14 residues. Germline-derived CDR1 and CDR2 are ENHRY and SYGVKD. The CDR3 sequence is CAISESRNTGELFF.

Judged by frequency, this clonotype is medium-sized (0.01 to 0.1%). This rearrangement joins TRBV2 to TRBJ1-2. CDR3 length: 15 amino acids. The V gene's germline CDR1 is SNHLY and CDR2 FYNNEI. CDR3 sequence reads: CASRRLIGANYGYTF.

This clonotype is called medium-sized based on its frequency. The J gene is TRBJ2-7, the V gene TRBV11-2; TCRdb's assignment of TRBD1 cannot be checked, as there is no DNA. From germline, CDR1 is SGHAT and CDR2 FQNNGV. The CDR3 sequence is 16 residues long. CDR3 loop: CASSLEGGVSSYEQYF.

By frequency, this clonotype registers medium-sized. The chain carries TRBV28 and TRBJ1-1. Germline values: CDR1 MDHEN, CDR2 SYDVKM. The CDR3 has 13 residues. CDR3 loop: CASSLRVNTEAFF.

The gene calls are TRBV20-1 and TRBJ2-5; TCRdb proposes TRBD2, but this gene call is untestable without DNA. The CDR3 totals 15 residues. Germline-derived CDR1 and CDR2 are DFQATT and SNEGSKA (reference sequence). The CDR3 sequence is CSAVRRASGEETQYF.

This chain connects TRBV20-1 to TRBJ2-7. The CDR3 is 11 residues long. The germline V gene encodes CDR1 DFQATT and CDR2 SNEGSKA (reference sequence). CDR3 protein: CRGDIRYEQYF.

Measured by frequency, this clonotype is medium-sized (0.01 to 0.1%). The chain recombines TRBV7-2 with TRBJ2-4; without DNA, the TCRdb call of TRBD1 cannot be checked. Per the germline V gene, CDR1 is SGHTA and CDR2 is FQGNSA. There are 14 residues in the CDR3. The CDR3 is CASSKQVAKNIQYF. The full variable domain, in which reference TRBV7-2 and TRBJ2-4 provide the parts outside the CDR3, is GAGVSQSPSNKVTEKGKDVELRCDPISGHTALYWYRQSLGQGLEFLIYFQGNSAPDKSGLPSDRFSAERTGGSVSTLTIQRTQQEDSAVYLCASSKQVAKNIQYFGAGTRLSVL.

In terms of frequency, this clonotype is medium-sized. The chain joins TRBV4-2 to TRBJ2-5; TCRdb designates TRBD1, a call that cannot be tested without DNA. The CDR3 is 15 amino acids. In germline, CDR1 is LGHNA, CDR2 YNFKEQ. The CDR3 loop is CASSQDPGQQETQYF.

The rearrangement joins TRBV2 to TRBJ1-4; the TCRdb D gene call, TRBD1, has no DNA to confirm it. The CDR3 length is 13 residues. The germline V gene has CDR1 SNHLY and CDR2 FYNNEI. The CDR3 here is CASSGQAGEKLFF.

This clonotype shows up as medium-sized by frequency. V gene TRBV12-3 or TRBV12-4 combines with J gene TRBJ2-5; TCRdb's D gene call, TRBD2, goes unchecked for lack of DNA. This CDR3 is 15 amino acids long. The CDR3: CASSFFSGGLETQYF.